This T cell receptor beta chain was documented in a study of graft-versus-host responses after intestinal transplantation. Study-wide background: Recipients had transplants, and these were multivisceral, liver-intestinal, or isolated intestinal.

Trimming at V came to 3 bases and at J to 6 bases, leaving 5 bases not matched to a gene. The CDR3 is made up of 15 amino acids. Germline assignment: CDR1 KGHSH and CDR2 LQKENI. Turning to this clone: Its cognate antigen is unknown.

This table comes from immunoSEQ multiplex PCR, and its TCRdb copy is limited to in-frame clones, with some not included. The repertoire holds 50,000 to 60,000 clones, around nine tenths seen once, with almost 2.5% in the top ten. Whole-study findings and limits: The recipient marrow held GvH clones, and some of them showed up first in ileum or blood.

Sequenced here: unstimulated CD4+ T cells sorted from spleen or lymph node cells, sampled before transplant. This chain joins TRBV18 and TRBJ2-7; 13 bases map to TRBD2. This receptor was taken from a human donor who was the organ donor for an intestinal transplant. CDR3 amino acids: CASSPGGTSGTEQYF. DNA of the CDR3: TGTGCCAGCTCACCCGGCGGGACTAGCGGGACCGAGCAGTACTTC.